Following are 19 T cell receptor beta chains from one sample sequenced in a study of monozygotic twins with cystic fibrosis. Produced via immunoSEQ multiplex PCR; TCRdb's table is partial and in-frame only. The sample carries about 16,000 clones, 96% recorded once. The material sequenced was blood. The receptors were sampled from a girl aged 2 to 9 with cystic fibrosis.

This chain links TRBV7-2 with TRBJ2-7; 8 nucleotides agree with TRBD1. Germline V CDR1 and CDR2: SGHTA, FQGNSA. The CDR3 is 19 amino acids. J lost 3 bases, V lost 5 bases, and 21 bases had no gene match. DNA of the CDR3: TGTGCCAGCAGCCTCCCTTACCCCCGAGGACAGGGCCGATACTACGAGCAGTACTTC. Translating it yields CASSLPYPRGQGRYYEQYF. The whole variable domain, remainder taken from reference TRBV7-2 and TRBJ2-7, is GAGVSQSPSNKVTEKGKDVELRCDPISGHTALYWYRQSLGQGLEFLIYFQGNSAPDKSGLPSDRFSAERTGGSVSTLTIQRTQQEDSAVYLCASSLPYPRGQGRYYEQYFGPGTRLTVT.

The rearrangement joins TRBV6-1 to TRBJ1-6; 7 nucleotides match TRBD1. The V segment lost 6 bases and the J segment 8 bases; nucleotides outside the gene matches: 4. The germline V gene encodes CDR1 MNHNS and CDR2 SASEGT. This CDR3 has 13 residues. The CDR3 coding sequence is TGTGCCAGCAGGACCCAGGGGGATTCACCCCTCCACTTT. Protein sequence: CASRTQGDSPLHF.

J is TRBJ1-5 and V is TRBV7-8; possibly TRBD1 for D (5 bases). The V end was cut by 0 bases, the J end by 7 bases, with 7 bases between. Germline-derived CDR1 and CDR2 are SGHVS and FQNEAQ. This CDR3 is 13 amino acids long. DNA of the CDR3: TGTGCCAGCAGCTTAGCGCAGGGACAGCCCCAGCATTTT. It translates to CASSLAQGQPQHF.

The chain links TRBV9 to TRBJ2-1, with D possibly matching TRBD1 (5 bases). The germline V gene encodes CDR1 SGDLS and CDR2 YYNGEE. This CDR3 spans 15 amino acids. The V and J ends lost 4 bases and 1 base respectively, with 12 bases between them. The CDR3 DNA reads as TGTGCCAGCAGCCAGTGGGGCCCATCCTACAATGAGCAGTTCTTC. Amino acids: CASSQWGPSYNEQFF.

The chain uses TRBV5-1 and TRBJ1-1, with 8 bases fitting TRBD1. Germline loops: CDR1 SGHRS, CDR2 YFSETQ. The CDR3 spans 20 residues. Unmatched junction bases numbered 20, after V lost 4 bases and J lost 0 bases. In DNA form, the CDR3 reads TGCGCCAGCAGCGAAAGAGACAGGGGCCCTTCCCGATACTTGAACACTGAAGCTTTCTTT. Translation: CASSERDRGPSRYLNTEAFF.

The V call is TRBV10-3, the J call TRBJ1-2; D remains ambiguous. CDR1 and CDR2 (germline): ENHRY, SYGVKD. The V gene lost 10 bases and the J gene lost 1 base, with 16 bases spanning the gap. The CDR3 contains 14 residues. As DNA, the CDR3 is TGTGCCAGTACCCGGGCGGACGGTAACTATGGCTACACCTTC. Amino acids: CASTRADGNYGYTF.

The rearrangement uses TRBV7-9 and TRBJ2-3; D ambiguous. This CDR3 contains 15 residues. From germline, CDR1 is SEHNR and CDR2 FQNEAQ (reference sequence). V lost 3 bases and J lost 0, with 10 bases in between. CDR3 amino acids: CASSFSQRSTDTQYF. CDR3 DNA sequence: TGTGCCAGCAGCTTCTCCCAGAGGAGCACAGATACGCAGTATTTT.

The chain is built from TRBV7-9 and TRBJ2-5; TRBD2 matches 9 bases. Trimming removed 4 bases from V and 5 bases from J; junction bases left unmatched: 8. From germline, CDR1 is SEHNR and CDR2 FQNEAQ (reference sequence). The CDR3 consists of 15 residues. CDR3 nucleotide sequence: TGTGCCAGCAGCTCCTGGCGGGGGGGCCTGGAGACCCAGTACTTC. Protein product: CASSSWRGGLETQYF.

The J gene is TRBJ2-5, the V gene TRBV20-1; D unresolved. Per germline, CDR1 DFQATT and CDR2 SNEGSKA (reference sequence). The CDR3 spans 11 residues. The CDR3 bases are TGCTCAACTCGGGTTCAAGAGACCCAGTACTTC. As protein: CSTRVQETQYF.

The rearrangement links TRBV6-1 to TRBJ1-6, with D possibly being TRBD1 (5 bases). Germline V lookup: CDR1 MNHNS, CDR2 SASEGT. There are 14 residues in the CDR3. V dropped 8 bases and J dropped 7 bases, with 15 bases sitting between them. This chain's CDR3 is CASEQGLENSPLHF. CDR3 DNA: TGTGCCAGCGAGCAGGGTCTTGAGAATTCACCCCTCCACTTT.

The chain is built from TRBV7-9 and TRBJ1-2; weak D call: TRBD1 (6 bases). V dropped 6 bases and J dropped 4 bases, with 21 bases sitting between them. The CDR3 spans 16 residues. The germline V gene has CDR1 SEHNR and CDR2 FQNEAQ (reference sequence). CDR3 protein: CASRRGDRGLFYGYTF. The CDR3 bases are TGTGCCAGCAGACGAGGGGATCGGGGGCTTTTCTATGGCTACACCTTC.

Here the CDR3 reads CASSYTGGIKFF. For the CDR3, the DNA is TGTGCCAGCAGTTACACAGGGGGTATTAAGTTCTTC. V usage is TRBV6-6 and J usage is TRBJ2-1; 8 positions match TRBD1. The V gene's germline CDR1 is MNHNY and CDR2 SVGAGI (reference sequence). The CDR3 has 12 amino acids. Trimming cost V 2 bases and J 14 bases; bases outside gene matches: 5.

The V gene is TRBV9, the J gene TRBJ2-3; 12 bases fit TRBD2. Trimming at V came to 7 bases and at J to 2 bases, leaving 8 bases not matched to a gene. Germline CDR1 reads SGDLS; CDR2 reads YYNGEE. The CDR3 is made up of 16 amino acids. The CDR3 nucleotides are TGTGCCAGCTGTTCCGGACTAGCGGGGTCCACAGATACGCAGTATTTT. Translated, it gives CASCSGLAGSTDTQYF.

The chain joins TRBV20-1 to TRBJ2-7, with unresolved D. This CDR3 is 11 amino acids long. V gave up 1 base and J gave up 7 bases, with 8 bases separating them. The germline V gene has CDR1 DFQATT and CDR2 SNEGSKA (reference sequence). CDR3 bases: TGCAGTGCTAGAGGCCGAGATGAGCAGTACTTC. It codes for CSARGRDEQYF.

The chain recombines TRBV4-2 with TRBJ2-5, with 12 bases matching TRBD2. CDR3 length: 16 residues. With 4 bases clipped from V and 4 bases from J, the junction kept 7 bases outside the gene matches. CDR1 LGHNA and CDR2 YNFKEQ come from the germline V gene. Here the CDR3 DNA reads TGTGCCAGCAGCCTAACGGCTAGCGGGGGGGCAGAGACCCAGTACTTC. It yields the protein CASSLTASGGAETQYF.

The chain carries TRBV7-9 and TRBJ2-7; D is undetermined. CDR3 size: 14 residues. With 3 bases removed from V and 1 base from J, the gap between germline ends came to 10 bases. Per germline, CDR1 SEHNR and CDR2 FQNEAQ (reference sequence). The CDR3 sequence is CASSFWTASYEQYF. CDR3 nucleotides: TGTGCCAGCAGCTTCTGGACGGCTTCCTACGAGCAGTACTTC.

CDR3 sequence reads: CASSEQGASNQPQHF. CDR3 DNA: TGTGCCAGCTCAGAACAGGGGGCAAGCAATCAGCCCCAGCATTTT. The chain has TRBV18 and TRBJ1-5, with 9 bases identical to TRBD1. Germline V gene lookup returns CDR1 KGHSH and CDR2 LQKENI. The CDR3 sequence is 15 residues long. The junction had 3 bases not matched to a gene; V was cut back by 5 bases and J by 1 base.

V is TRBV7-6 and J is TRBJ1-2; D is uncertain. CDR1 SGHVS and CDR2 FNYEAQ come from the germline V gene. V lost 1 base, J lost 4 bases, and 7 bases lay in between. This CDR3 has 13 amino acids. The CDR3 spells CASSLGGSYGYTF. The DNA for the CDR3 is TGTGCCAGCAGCTTAGGAGGGAGCTATGGCTACACCTTC.

This sequence joins TRBV4-3 and TRBJ1-4, with a possible D match to TRBD1 (6 bases). Trimming removed 2 bases from V and 3 bases from J, with 19 bases in between. The CDR3 is 18 amino acids. Germline V gives CDR1 LGHNA, CDR2 YSLEER. The CDR3 loop is CASSQIWGDRKANEKLFF. The DNA of the CDR3 is TGCGCCAGCAGCCAAATTTGGGGAGACAGGAAGGCTAATGAAAAACTGTTTTTT.